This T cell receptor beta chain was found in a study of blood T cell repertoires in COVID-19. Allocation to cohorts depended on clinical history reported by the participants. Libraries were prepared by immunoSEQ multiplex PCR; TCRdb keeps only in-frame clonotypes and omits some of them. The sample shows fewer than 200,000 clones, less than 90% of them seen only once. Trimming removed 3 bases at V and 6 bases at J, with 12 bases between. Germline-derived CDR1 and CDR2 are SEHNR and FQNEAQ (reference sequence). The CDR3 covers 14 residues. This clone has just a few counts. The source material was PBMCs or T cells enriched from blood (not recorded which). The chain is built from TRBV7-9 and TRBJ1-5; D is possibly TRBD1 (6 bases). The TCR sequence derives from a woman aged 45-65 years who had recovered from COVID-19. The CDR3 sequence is CASSFSGEGQPQHF. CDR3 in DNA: TGTGCCAGCAGCTTCTCAGGGGAAGGTCAGCCCCAGCATTTT.